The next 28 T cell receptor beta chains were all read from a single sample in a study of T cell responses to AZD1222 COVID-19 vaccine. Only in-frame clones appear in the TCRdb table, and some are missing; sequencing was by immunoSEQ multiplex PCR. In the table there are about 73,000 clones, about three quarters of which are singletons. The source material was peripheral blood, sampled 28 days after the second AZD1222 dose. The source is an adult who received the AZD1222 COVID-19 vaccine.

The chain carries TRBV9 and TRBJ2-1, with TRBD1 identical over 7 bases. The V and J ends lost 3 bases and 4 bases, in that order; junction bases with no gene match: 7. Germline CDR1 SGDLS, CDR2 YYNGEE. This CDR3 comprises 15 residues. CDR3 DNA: TGTGCCAGCAGCGCCGGGACAGCCCTTTACAATGAGCAGTTCTTC. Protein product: CASSAGTALYNEQFF.

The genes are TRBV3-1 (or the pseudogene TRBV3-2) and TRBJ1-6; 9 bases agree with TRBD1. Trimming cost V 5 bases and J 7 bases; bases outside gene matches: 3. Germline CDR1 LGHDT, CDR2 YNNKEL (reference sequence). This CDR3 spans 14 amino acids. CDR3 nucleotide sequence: TGTGCCAGCAGCAAACAGGGGGCCAATTCACCCCTCCACTTT. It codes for CASSKQGANSPLHF.

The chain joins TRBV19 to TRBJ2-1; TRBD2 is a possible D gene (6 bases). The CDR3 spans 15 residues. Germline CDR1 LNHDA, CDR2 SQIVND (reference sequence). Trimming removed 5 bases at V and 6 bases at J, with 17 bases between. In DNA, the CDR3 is TGTGCCAGTAGTGAACTAGCTCTATACCCCAATGAGCAGTTCTTC. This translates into CASSELALYPNEQFF.

CDR3 nucleotides: TGTGCCAGCAGTGAAGCTTGGGGATATCGCTCTGGGGCCAACGTCCTGACTTTC. Translation gives CASSEAWGYRSGANVLTF. The chain combines TRBV6-1 with TRBJ2-6; D not certain. The CDR3 is 18 amino acids. Germline V lookup: CDR1 MNHNS, CDR2 SASEGT. V dropped 0 bases and J dropped 0 bases, with 12 bases sitting between them.

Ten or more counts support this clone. CDR3 protein: CASSLSGRGYNEQFF. As DNA, the CDR3 is TGTGCCAGCAGCTTGAGTGGCCGGGGCTACAATGAGCAGTTCTTC. The chain uses TRBV7-3 and TRBJ2-1; TRBD2 is a possible D gene (5 bases). This CDR3 region has 15 residues. Germline V gives CDR1 SGHTA, CDR2 FQGTGA. Trimming shortened V by 3 bases and J by 3 bases, and 12 bases separated the two germline ends. Looking up the rest from reference TRBV7-3 and TRBJ2-1 gives the full variable domain: GAGVSQTPSNKVTEKGKYVELRCDPISGHTALYWYRQSLGQGPEFLIYFQGTGAADDSGLPNDRFFAVRPEGSVSTLKIQRTERGDSAVYLCASSLSGRGYNEQFFGPGTRLTVL.

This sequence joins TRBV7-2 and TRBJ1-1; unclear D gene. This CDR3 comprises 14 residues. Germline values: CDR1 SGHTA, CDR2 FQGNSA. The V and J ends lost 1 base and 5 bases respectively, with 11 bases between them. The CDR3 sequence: CASSLVPGSTEAFF. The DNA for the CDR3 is TGTGCCAGCAGCTTAGTACCGGGGAGTACTGAAGCTTTCTTT. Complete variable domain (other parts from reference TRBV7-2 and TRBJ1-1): GAGVSQSPSNKVTEKGKDVELRCDPISGHTALYWYRQSLGQGLEFLIYFQGNSAPDKSGLPSDRFSAERTGGSVSTLTIQRTQQEDSAVYLCASSLVPGSTEAFFGQGTRLTVV.

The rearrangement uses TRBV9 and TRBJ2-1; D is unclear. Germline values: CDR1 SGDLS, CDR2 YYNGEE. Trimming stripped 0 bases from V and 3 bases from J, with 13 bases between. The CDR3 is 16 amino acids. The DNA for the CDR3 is TGTGCCAGCAGCGTAGGACTCCTTCAAAACTACAATGAGCAGTTCTTC. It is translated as CASSVGLLQNYNEQFF.

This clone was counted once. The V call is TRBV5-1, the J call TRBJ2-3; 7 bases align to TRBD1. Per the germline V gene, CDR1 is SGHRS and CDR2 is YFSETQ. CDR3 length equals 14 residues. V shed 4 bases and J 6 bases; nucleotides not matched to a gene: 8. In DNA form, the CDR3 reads TGCGCCAGCAGCGTGACAGGGATATTTGATACGCAGTATTTT. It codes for CASSVTGIFDTQYF.

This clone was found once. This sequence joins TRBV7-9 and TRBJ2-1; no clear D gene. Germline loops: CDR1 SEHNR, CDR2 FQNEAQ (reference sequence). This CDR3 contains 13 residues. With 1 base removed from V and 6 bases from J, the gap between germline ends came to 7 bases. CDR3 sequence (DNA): TGTGCCAGCAGCTTAGGAGCCCTCAATGAGCAGTTCTTC. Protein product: CASSLGALNEQFF.

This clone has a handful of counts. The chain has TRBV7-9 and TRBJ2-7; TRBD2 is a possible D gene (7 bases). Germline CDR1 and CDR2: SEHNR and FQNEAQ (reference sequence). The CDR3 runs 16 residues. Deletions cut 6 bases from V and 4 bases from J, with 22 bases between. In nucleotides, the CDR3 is TGTGCCAGCAGTACAGGGAGGGCAGGGCGGCATTACGAGCAGTACTTC. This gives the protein CASSTGRAGRHYEQYF.

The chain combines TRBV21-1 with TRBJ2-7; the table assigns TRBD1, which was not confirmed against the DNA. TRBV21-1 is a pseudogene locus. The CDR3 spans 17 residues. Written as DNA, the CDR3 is TGTGCCAGCCCTCCCTGGCGGCCCAGGACAGAAGTCTACGAGCAGTACTTC. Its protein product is CASPPWRPRTEVYEQYF.

This chain's CDR3 is CASNLGTGGYEQYF. CDR3 in DNA: TGTGCCAGCAATTTGGGGACAGGGGGATACGAGCAGTACTTC. The V call is TRBV9, the J call TRBJ2-7, with 11 bases fitting TRBD1. The CDR3 has 14 residues. V lost 6 bases and J lost 4; bases outside the gene matches: 6. Germline CDR1 is SGDLS and CDR2 is YYNGEE.

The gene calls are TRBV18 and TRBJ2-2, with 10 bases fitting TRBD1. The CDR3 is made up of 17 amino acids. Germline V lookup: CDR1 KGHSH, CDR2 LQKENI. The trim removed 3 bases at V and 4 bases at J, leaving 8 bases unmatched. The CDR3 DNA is TGTGCCAGCTCACCTATCGGACAGGGGGGATCCACCGGGGAGCTGTTTTTT. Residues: CASSPIGQGGSTGELFF.

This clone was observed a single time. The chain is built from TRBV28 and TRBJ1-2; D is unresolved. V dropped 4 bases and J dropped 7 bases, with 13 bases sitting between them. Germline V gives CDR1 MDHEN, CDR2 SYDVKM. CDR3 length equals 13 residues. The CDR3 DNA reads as TGTGCCAGCAGTTCCGGGGTGTTGAGTGGCTACACCTTC. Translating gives CASSSGVLSGYTF.

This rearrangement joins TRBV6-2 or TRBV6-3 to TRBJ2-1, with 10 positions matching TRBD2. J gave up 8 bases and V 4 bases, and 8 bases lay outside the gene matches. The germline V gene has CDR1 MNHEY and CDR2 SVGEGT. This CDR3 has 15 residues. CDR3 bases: TGTGCCAGCAGTTCTGCTAGCGGGGGTATATATGAGCAGTTCTTC. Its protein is CASSSASGGIYEQFF.

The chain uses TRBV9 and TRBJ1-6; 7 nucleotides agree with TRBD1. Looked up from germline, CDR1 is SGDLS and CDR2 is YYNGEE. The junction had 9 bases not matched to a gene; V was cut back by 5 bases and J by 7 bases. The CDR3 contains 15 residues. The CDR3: CASSATGVLNSPLHF. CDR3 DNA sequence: TGTGCCAGCAGTGCCACAGGGGTGTTAAATTCACCCCTCCACTTT.

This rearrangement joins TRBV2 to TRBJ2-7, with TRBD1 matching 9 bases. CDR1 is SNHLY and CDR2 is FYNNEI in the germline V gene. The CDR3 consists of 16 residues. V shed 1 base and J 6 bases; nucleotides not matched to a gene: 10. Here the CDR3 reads CASSEETPGTGFEQYF. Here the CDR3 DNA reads TGTGCCAGCAGTGAAGAAACCCCCGGGACAGGGTTCGAGCAGTACTTC.

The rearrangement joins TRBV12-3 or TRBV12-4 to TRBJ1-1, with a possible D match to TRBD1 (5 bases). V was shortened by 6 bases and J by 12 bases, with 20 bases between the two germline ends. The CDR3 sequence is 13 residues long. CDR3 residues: CASSLQSGEGTFF. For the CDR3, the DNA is TGTGCCAGCAGCCTCCAAAGTGGGGAGGGGACTTTCTTT.

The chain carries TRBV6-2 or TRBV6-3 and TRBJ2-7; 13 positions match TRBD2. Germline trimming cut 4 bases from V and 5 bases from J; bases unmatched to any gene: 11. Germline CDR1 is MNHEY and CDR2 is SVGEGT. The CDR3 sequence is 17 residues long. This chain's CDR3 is CASSSPGTSGVPHEQYF. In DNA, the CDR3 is TGTGCCAGCAGTTCACCCGGGACTAGCGGGGTCCCCCACGAGCAGTACTTC.

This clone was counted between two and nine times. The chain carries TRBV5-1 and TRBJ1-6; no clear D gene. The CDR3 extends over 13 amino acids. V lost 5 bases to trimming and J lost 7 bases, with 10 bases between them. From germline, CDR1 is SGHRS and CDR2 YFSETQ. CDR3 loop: CASRKTENSPLHF. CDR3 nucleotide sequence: TGCGCCAGCAGAAAAACAGAAAATTCACCCCTCCACTTT.

CDR3 coding DNA: TGTGCCAGCAGCCCGGGGGTCCAGGGTCGGGATGAAAAACTGTTTTTT. This encodes CASSPGVQGRDEKLFF. The chain combines TRBV5-5 with TRBJ1-4; D possibly corresponds to TRBD1 (5 bases). There are 16 residues in the CDR3. Per the germline V gene, CDR1 is SGHKS and CDR2 is YYEKEE (reference sequence). Trimming pared 4 bases from V and 6 bases from J, leaving 19 bases between.

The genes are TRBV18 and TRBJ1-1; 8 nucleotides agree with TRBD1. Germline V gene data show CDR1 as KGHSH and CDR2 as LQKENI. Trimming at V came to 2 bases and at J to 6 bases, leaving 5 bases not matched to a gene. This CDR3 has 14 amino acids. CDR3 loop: CASSPWETGAEAFF. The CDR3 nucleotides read TGTGCCAGCTCACCATGGGAGACAGGGGCTGAAGCTTTCTTT.

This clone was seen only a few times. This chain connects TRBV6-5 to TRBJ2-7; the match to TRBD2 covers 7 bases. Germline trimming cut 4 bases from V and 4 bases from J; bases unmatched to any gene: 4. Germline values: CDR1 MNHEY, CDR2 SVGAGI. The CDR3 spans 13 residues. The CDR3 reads CASSWGGKYEQYF. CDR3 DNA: TGTGCCAGCAGTTGGGGGGGTAAATACGAGCAGTACTTC.

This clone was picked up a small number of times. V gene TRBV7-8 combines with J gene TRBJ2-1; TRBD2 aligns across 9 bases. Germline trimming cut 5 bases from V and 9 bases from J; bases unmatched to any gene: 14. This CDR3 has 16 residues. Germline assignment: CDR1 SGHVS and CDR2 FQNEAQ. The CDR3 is CASSHAASGELGEQFF. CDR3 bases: TGTGCCAGCAGCCACGCAGCTAGCGGGGAATTAGGTGAGCAGTTCTTC.

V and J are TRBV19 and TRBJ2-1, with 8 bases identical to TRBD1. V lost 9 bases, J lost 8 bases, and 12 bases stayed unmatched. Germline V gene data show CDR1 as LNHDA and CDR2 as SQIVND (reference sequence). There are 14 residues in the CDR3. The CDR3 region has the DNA TGTGCCAGCACAATTTCGACAGGGGCCTATGAGCAGTTCTTC. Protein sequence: CASTISTGAYEQFF.

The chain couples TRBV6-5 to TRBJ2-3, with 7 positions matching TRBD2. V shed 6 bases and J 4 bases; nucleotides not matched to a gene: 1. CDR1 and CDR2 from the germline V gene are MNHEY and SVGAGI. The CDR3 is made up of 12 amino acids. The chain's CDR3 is CASRGGADTQYF. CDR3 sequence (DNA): TGTGCCAGCAGGGGGGGGGCAGATACGCAGTATTTT.

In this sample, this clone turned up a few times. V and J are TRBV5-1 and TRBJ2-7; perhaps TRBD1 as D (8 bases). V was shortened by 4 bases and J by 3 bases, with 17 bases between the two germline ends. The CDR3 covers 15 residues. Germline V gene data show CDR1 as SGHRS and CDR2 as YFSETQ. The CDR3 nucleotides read TGCGCCAGCAGCATGGGAGGGGGACAGGTCTACGAGCAGTACTTC. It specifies CASSMGGGQVYEQYF.

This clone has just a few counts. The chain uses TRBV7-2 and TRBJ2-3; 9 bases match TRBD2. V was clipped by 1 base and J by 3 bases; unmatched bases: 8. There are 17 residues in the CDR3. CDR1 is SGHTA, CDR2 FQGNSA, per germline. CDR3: CASSLERLAGDTDTQYF. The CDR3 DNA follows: TGTGCCAGCAGCTTAGAAAGGTTAGCGGGAGATACAGATACGCAGTATTTT.